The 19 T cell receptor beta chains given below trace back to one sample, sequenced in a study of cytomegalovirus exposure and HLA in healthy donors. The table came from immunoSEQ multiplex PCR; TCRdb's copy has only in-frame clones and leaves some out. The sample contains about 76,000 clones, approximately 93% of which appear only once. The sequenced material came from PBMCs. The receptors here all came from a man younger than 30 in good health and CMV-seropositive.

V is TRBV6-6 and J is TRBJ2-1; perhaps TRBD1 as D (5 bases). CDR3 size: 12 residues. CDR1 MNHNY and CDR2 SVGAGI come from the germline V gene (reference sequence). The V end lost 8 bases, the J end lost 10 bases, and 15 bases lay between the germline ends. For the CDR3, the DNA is TGTGCCAGCGACAGTCCAGCTAGGGAGCAGTTCTTC. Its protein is CASDSPAREQFF.

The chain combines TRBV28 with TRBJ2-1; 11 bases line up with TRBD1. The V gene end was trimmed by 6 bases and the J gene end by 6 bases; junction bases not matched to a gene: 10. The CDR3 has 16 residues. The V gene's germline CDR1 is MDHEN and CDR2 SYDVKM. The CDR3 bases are TGTGCCAGCAGCCTCATGGACAGGGGGCTAAGCAATGAGCAGTTCTTC. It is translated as CASSLMDRGLSNEQFF.

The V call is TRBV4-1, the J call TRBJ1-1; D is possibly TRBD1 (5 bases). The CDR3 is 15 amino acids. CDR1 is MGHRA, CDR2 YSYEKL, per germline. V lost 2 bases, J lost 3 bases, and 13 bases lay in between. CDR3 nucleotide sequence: TGCGCCAGCAGCCAATCGGACCAGGGCGACACTGAAGCTTTCTTT. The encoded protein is CASSQSDQGDTEAFF.

Here the CDR3 DNA reads TGTGCCAGCAGTGACCCAGGGAAAGAGACCCAGTACTTC. Translated: CASSDPGKETQYF. V is TRBV25-1 and J is TRBJ2-5; weak D call: TRBD1 (5 bases). Germline CDR1 reads MGHDK; CDR2 reads SYGVNS. The ends were cut back, 3 bases at V and 3 bases at J, with 8 bases in the middle. The CDR3 covers 13 residues.

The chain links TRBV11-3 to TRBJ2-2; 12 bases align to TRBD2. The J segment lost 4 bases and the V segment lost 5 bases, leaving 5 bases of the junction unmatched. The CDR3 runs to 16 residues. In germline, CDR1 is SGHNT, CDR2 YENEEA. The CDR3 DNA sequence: TGTGCCAGCAGCATCGGACTAGCGGGGATCACCGGGGAGCTGTTTTTT. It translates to CASSIGLAGITGELFF.

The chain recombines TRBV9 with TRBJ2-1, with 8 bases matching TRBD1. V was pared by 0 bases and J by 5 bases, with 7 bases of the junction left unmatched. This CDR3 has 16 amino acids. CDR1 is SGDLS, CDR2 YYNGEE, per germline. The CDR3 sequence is CASSVVDRAFDNEQFF. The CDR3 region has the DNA TGTGCCAGCAGCGTAGTGGACAGGGCCTTCGACAATGAGCAGTTCTTC.

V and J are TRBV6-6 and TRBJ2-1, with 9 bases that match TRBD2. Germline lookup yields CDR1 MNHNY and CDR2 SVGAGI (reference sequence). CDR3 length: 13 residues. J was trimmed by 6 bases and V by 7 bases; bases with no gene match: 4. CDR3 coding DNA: TGTGCCAGCACCCTAGCGGGGCTCAATGAGCAGTTCTTC. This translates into CASTLAGLNEQFF.

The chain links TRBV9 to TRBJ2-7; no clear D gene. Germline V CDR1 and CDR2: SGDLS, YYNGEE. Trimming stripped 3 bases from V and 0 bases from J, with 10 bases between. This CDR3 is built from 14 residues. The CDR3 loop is CASSAASHSYEQYF. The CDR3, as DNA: TGTGCCAGCAGCGCCGCGTCCCACTCCTACGAGCAGTACTTC. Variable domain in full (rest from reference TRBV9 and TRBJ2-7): DSGVTQTPKHLITATGQRVTLRCSPRSGDLSVYWYQQSLDQGLQFLIQYYNGEERAKGNILERFSAQQFPDLHSELNLSSLELGDSALYFCASSAASHSYEQYFGPGTRLTVT.

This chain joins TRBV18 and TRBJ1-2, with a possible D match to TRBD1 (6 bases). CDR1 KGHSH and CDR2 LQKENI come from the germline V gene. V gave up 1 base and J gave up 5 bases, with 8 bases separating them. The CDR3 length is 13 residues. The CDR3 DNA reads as TGTGCCAGCTCACCACAGGGGGGGTATGGCTACACCTTC. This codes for CASSPQGGYGYTF.

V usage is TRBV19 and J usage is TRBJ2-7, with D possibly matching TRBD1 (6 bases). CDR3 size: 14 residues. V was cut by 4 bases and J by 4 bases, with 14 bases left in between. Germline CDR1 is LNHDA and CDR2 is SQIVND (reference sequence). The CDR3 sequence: CASSNIGQTYEQYF. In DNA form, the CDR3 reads TGTGCCAGTAGTAATATCGGACAGACATACGAGCAGTACTTC.

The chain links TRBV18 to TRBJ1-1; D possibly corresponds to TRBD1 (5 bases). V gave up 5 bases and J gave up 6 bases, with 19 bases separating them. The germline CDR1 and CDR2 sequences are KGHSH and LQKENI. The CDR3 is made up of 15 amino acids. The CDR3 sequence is CASSTSRVVGAEAFF. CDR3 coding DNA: TGTGCCAGCTCAACCTCCAGGGTAGTAGGGGCTGAAGCTTTCTTT. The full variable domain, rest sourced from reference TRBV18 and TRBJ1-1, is NAGVMQNPRHLVRRRGQEARLRCSPMKGHSHVYWYRQLPEEGLKFMVYLQKENIIDESGMPKERFSAEFPKEGPSILRIQQVVRGDSAAYFCASSTSRVVGAEAFFGQGTRLTVV.

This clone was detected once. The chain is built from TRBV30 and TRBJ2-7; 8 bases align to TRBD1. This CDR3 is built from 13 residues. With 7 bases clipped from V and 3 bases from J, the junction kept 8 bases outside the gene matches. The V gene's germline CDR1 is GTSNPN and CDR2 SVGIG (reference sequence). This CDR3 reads CALRTGLGYEQYF. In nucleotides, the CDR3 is TGTGCCTTACGGACAGGGTTGGGCTACGAGCAGTACTTC.

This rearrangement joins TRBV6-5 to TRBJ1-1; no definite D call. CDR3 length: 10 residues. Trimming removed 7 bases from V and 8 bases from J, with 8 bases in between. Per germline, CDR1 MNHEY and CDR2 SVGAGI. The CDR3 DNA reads TGTGCCAGCATAGTGCTAGAAGCTTTCTTT. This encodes CASIVLEAFF.

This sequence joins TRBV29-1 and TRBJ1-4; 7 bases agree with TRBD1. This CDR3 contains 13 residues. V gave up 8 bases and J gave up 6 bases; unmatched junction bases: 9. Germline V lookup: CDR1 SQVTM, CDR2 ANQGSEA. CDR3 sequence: CSISQGQYEKLFF. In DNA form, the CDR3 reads TGCAGCATCTCACAGGGGCAGTATGAAAAACTGTTTTTT.

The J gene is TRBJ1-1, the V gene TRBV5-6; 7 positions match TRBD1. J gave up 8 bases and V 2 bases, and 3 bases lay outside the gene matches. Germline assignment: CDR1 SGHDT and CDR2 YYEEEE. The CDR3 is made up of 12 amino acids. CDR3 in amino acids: CASSLMDREAFF. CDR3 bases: TGTGCCAGCAGCTTAATGGACAGGGAAGCTTTCTTT. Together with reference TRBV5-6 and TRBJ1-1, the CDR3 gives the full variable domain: DAGVTQSPTHLIKTRGQQVTLRCSPKSGHDTVSWYQQALGQGPQFIFQYYEEEERQRGNFPDRFSGHQFPNYSSELNVNALLLGDSALYLCASSLMDREAFFGQGTRLTVV.

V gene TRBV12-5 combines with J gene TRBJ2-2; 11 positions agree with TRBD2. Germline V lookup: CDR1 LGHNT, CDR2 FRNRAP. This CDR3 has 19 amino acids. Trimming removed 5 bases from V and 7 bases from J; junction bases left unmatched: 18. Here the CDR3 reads CASGKSAGALAGDGGELFF. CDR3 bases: TGTGCTAGTGGTAAATCCGCCGGGGCACTAGCGGGAGACGGCGGGGAGCTGTTTTTT. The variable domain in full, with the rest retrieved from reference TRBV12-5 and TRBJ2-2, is DARVTQTPRHKVTEMGQEVTMRCQPILGHNTVFWYRQTMMQGLELLAYFRNRAPLDDSGMPKDRFSAEMPDATLATLKIQPSEPRDSAVYFCASGKSAGALAGDGGELFFGEGSRLTVL.

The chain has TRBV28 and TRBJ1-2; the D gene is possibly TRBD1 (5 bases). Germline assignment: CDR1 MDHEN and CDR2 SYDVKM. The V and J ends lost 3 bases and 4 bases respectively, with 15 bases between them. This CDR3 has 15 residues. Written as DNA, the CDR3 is TGTGCCAGCAGTTTTTGGGACTTCGGCCGCTATGGCTACACCTTC. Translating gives CASSFWDFGRYGYTF.

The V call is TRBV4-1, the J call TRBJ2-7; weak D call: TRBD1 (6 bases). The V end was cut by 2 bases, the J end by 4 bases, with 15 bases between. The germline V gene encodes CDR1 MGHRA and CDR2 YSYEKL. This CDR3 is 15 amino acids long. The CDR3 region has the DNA TGCGCCAGCAGCCAAACCGGGACAAAGATTTACGAGCAGTACTTC. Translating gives CASSQTGTKIYEQYF.

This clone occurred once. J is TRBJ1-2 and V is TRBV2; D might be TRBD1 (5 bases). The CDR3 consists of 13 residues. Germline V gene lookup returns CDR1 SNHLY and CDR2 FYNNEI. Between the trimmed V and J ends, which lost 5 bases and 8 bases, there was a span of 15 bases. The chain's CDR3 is CASSLTAPRGYTF. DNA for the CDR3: TGTGCCAGCAGTTTGACAGCCCCGAGGGGCTACACCTTC. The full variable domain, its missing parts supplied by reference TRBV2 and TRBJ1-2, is EPEVTQTPSHQVTQMGQEVILRCVPISNHLYFYWYRQILGQKVEFLVSFYNNEISEKSEIFDDQFSVERPDGSNFTLKIRSTKLEDSAMYFCASSLTAPRGYTFGSGTRLTVV.